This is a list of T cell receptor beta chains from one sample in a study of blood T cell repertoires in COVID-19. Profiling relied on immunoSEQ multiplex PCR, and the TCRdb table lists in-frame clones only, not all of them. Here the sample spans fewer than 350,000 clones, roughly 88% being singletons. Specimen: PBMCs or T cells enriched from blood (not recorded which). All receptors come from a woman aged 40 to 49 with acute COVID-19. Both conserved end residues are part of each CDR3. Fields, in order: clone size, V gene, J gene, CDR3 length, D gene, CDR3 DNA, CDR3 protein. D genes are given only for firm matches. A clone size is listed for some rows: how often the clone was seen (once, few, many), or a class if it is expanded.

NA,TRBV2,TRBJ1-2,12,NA,TGTGCCAGCGACAGACTTAACTATGGCTACACCTTC,CASDRLNYGYTF
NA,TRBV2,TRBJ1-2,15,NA,TGTGCCAGCAGTGAAGAAGGGAGAGGTCTCTATGGCTACACCTTC,CASSEEGRGLYGYTF
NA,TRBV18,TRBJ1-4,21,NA,TGTGCCAGCTCACCGACCTTTAACGACCGGGGATTGCCGAGTAACAGAGAAAAACTGTTTTTT,CASSPTFNDRGLPSNREKLFF
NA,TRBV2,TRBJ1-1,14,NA,TGTGCCAGCAGCAGAGACGGAGGGGACACTGAAGCTTTCTTT,CASSRDGGDTEAFF
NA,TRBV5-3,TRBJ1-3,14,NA,TGTGCCAGAAGCGTAGGGGTTCAAGGAAACACCATATATTTT,CARSVGVQGNTIYF
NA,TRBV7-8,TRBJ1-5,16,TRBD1,TGTGCCAGCAGCCCAAGGGACCGACAGGGCGGACAGCCCCAGCATTTT,CASSPRDRQGGQPQHF
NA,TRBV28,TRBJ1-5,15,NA,TGTGCCAGCAGTTTTACATCTAGTAGCAATCAGCCCCAGCATTTT,CASSFTSSSNQPQHF
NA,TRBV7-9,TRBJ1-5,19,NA,TGTGCCAGCAGCTTAGGAGGTACCGGCCAAGGGGCGAAAAGTCAGCCCCAGCATTTT,CASSLGGTGQGAKSQPQHF
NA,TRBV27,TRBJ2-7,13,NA,TGTGCCAGCAGGAAAAGCGGTACCTACGAGCAGTACTTC,CASRKSGTYEQYF
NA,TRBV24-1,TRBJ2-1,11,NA,TGTGCCACCGCGGCGGGGAGTGAGCAGTTCTTC,CATAAGSEQFF
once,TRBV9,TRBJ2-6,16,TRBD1,TGTGCCAGCAGCGGTTCGACAGGGCCTGGGGCCAACGTCCTGACTTTC,CASSGSTGPGANVLTF
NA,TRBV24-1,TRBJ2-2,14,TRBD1,TGTGCCACCGGGCGACAGGGGGACACCGGGGAGCTGTTTTTT,CATGRQGDTGELFF
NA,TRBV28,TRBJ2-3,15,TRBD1,TGTGCCAGCAGTTTAGGCAACAGGGGGGTGGATACGCAGTATTTT,CASSLGNRGVDTQYF
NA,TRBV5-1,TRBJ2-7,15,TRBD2,TGCGCCAGCAGCTTAAAGCGGGGCAACACCTACGAGCAGTACTTC,CASSLKRGNTYEQYF